This T cell receptor (beta chain) was recovered during a study of blood T cell repertoires in COVID-19. Study-level information: Specimens from acute and convalescent COVID-19 originated in the United States, Italy and Spain.

In the source study's methods: How many nucleated cells were present was estimated from reference gene primer amplification. Method: immunoSEQ multiplex PCR; TCRdb's copy keeps in-frame clones and lacks some. V, J and clone size derive from that table, while D and trimming were established from the DNA sequence. The sample shows some 49,000 clones, more than 85% of them seen only once. This sequence originates from a man over 45 with active COVID-19. The sample comprised peripheral blood.

CDR3 sequence (DNA): TGTGCCAGCAGCGCCGTCTCGCAGTCCACTGAAGCTTTCTTT. Amino acids: CASSAVSQSTEAFF. The rearrangement uses TRBV9 and TRBJ1-1, with D unresolved. Trimming took off 3 bases at V and 4 bases at J, with 13 bases between the two ends. The CDR3 is 14 residues long. From germline, CDR1 is SGDLS and CDR2 YYNGEE. The full variable domain, with the rest looked up from reference TRBV9 and TRBJ1-1, is DSGVTQTPKHLITATGQRVTLRCSPRSGDLSVYWYQQSLDQGLQFLIQYYNGEERAKGNILERFSAQQFPDLHSELNLSSLELGDSALYFCASSAVSQSTEAFFGQGTRLTVV.